This paragraph covers one TCR beta chain sequence. The data stem from a study of cytomegalovirus exposure and HLA in healthy donors. In the PCR, 60 Vbeta and 13 Jbeta primers were used. Repertoires were generated with immunoSEQ multiplex PCR, while TCRdb's copy carries only in-frame clones and drops some. Of about 150,000 clones listed, around 60% were seen once; the top ten hold under 7.5%. Trimming took 6 bases from V and 4 from J; bases not matched to a gene: 11. Germline values: CDR1 MDHEN, CDR2 SYDVKM. The CDR3 loop spans 15 amino acids. The TCR sequence derives from a woman aged 55-70 years in good health and CMV-seropositive. The specimen sequenced was PBMCs. The V and J genes are TRBV28 and TRBJ1-2; 7 bases align to TRBD1. In DNA, the CDR3 is TGTGCCAGCAGCCCTCAGGGGGTTCCCTCCTATGGCTACACCTTC. Translated, it gives CASSPQGVPSYGYTF.